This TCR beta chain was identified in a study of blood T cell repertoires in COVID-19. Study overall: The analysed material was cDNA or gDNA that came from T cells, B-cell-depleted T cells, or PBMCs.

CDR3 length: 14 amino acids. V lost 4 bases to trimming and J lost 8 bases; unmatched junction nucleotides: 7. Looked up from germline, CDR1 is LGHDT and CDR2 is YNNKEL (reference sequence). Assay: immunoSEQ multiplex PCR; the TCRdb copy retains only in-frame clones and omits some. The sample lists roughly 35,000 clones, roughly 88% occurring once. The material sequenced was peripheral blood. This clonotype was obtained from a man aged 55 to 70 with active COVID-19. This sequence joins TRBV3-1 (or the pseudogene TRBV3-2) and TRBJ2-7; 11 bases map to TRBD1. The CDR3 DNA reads TGTGCCAGCAGCCTTGGACAGGGGGCGGCAAAGCAGTACTTC. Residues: CASSLGQGAAKQYF.